This is a list of T cell receptor beta chains from one sample in a study of response to subunit inactivated influenza vaccine. TCRdb called the RT-PCR reads again in MiXCR, with one record for every CDR3 protein. The sample carries roughly 760,000 distinct CDR3 sequences, approximately 21% recorded once. Here the sequenced sample was PBMCs from blood, taken 5 to 6 days after vaccination. These receptors were taken from a man between 50 and 59 years old who received an inactivated influenza vaccine. Each CDR3 is given with its conserved first and last residue. Clone size is shown for a subset of rows, as once, few, many or a class of expanded clone.

CSASQATDTQYF,TRBJ2-3,TRBV20-1,many
CASSLGRGSSPLHF,TRBJ1-6,TRBV9,few
CASSSSGRRNKQFF,TRBJ2-1,TRBV2,few
CVSSYGPSSGANVLTF,TRBJ2-6,TRBV6-2/TRBV6-3,-
CSVHERVTSRQETQYF,TRBJ2-5,TRBV29-1,many
CASSLEAQGNTGELFF,TRBJ2-2,TRBV7-2,-
CASSLDTRLAKNIQYF,TRBJ2-4,TRBV28,-
CSAIRTSGRGTDTQYF,TRBJ2-3,TRBV20-1,few
CASSLLFDQPQHF,TRBJ1-5,TRBV7-2,-
CASSLDDSGNTIYF,TRBJ1-3,TRBV5-1,few
CASSDRRAGANVLTF,TRBJ2-6,TRBV25-1,-
CASSPTGQGNEQFF,TRBJ2-1,TRBV12-3/TRBV12-4,-
CASSQERGDTEAFF,TRBJ1-1,TRBV4-3,-
CASSLEGATGRYQETQYF,TRBJ2-5,TRBV5-1,-
CASSLGQRFSNIQYF,TRBJ2-4,TRBV11-1,-
CSAMRGGKEQYF,TRBJ2-7,TRBV20-1,-
CASSLGTAKAFF,TRBJ1-1,TRBV5-1,-
CASSDELADPANTGELFF,TRBJ2-2,TRBV25-1,few
CASSVGDRGNQPQHF,TRBJ1-5,TRBV6-1,-
CASREGLAMEEQFF,TRBJ2-1,TRBV5-1,many
CSARDSWGKSEQYF,TRBJ2-7,TRBV20-1,few
CAWTPDRASYEQYF,TRBJ2-7,TRBV30,-
CASSSSRATRVGYNEQFF,TRBJ2-1,TRBV11-1,-
CASSKTMATQETQYF,TRBJ2-5,TRBV11-1,-
CASVGAHEDTQYF,TRBJ2-3,TRBV5-1,-
CASSLEETGSRNGYTF,TRBJ1-2,TRBV11-2,few
CAISESWPADIGDTQYF,TRBJ2-3,TRBV10-3,many
CASSYPGQGAMTGANVLTF,TRBJ2-6,TRBV6-2/TRBV6-3,few
CASSPLFSQGLSGNTIYF,TRBJ1-3,TRBV18,few
CSARDLGSSQETQYF,TRBJ2-5,TRBV20-1,many
CASTSPQGWEQYF,TRBJ2-7,TRBV7-9,-
CASSIRVGRNIQYF,TRBJ2-4,TRBV19,-
CASSRTSGLNEQFF,TRBJ2-1,TRBV6-2/TRBV6-3,-
CASSPPTGNQETQYF,TRBJ2-5,TRBV18,-
CASSLQAGSTGELFF,TRBJ2-2,TRBV5-1,few
CASSESTSGGYNEQFF,TRBJ2-1,TRBV10-1,many
CASSFESSTGNTIYF,TRBJ1-3,TRBV12-3/TRBV12-4,few
CATASTYEQYF,TRBJ2-7,TRBV25-1,-
CASSPKHAGGSEQYF,TRBJ2-7,TRBV4-3,-
CSARASGRTNYEQYF,TRBJ2-7,TRBV20-1,-
CASKGPQDTEAFF,TRBJ1-1,TRBV9,-
CSARGQGVYTEAFF,TRBJ1-1,TRBV20-1,few
CSAWTGFEKLFF,TRBJ1-4,TRBV20-1,few
CSASSLAGNTGELFF,TRBJ2-2,TRBV20-1,few
CASSGAPGRINSGANVLTF,TRBJ2-6,TRBV2,-
CASSFRSLLWDRGRGANQPQHF,TRBJ1-5,TRBV27,many
CASAYSGAPLYEQYF,TRBJ2-7,TRBV21-1,-
CACCQLTLNTGELFF,TRBJ2-2,TRBV3-1,-
CSVDKGARTEAFF,TRBJ1-1,TRBV29-1,-
CASSLFRGIGYNEQFF,TRBJ2-1,TRBV5-6,few
CASSGASGSPDTQYF,TRBJ2-3,TRBV2,few
CSARDKGQGRYGYTF,TRBJ1-2,TRBV20-1,-
CASRKSPAGNVETQYF,TRBJ2-5,TRBV16,few
CSAAGRLTNEKLFF,TRBJ1-4,TRBV20-1,few